Shown below are 27 T cell receptor beta chains from a single sample sequenced in a study of OX40 agonist ivuxolimab in advanced cancers. Clones were sequenced by immunoSEQ multiplex PCR, and TCRdb holds only the in-frame ones, with some missing. The table has 30,000 to 35,000 clones, around 90% seen once. Here the sequenced sample was CD4+ or CD8+ T cells sorted from blood, taken in a trial of the OX40 agonist ivuxolimab. The receptors derive from an adult with an advanced solid tumor such as melanoma, head and neck, liver or kidney cancer.

The genes are TRBV6-6 and TRBJ1-1; no definite D call. Germline CDR1 is MNHNY and CDR2 is SVGAGI (reference sequence). The germline V and J ends were trimmed by 3 bases and 4 bases, with 15 bases remaining between them. There are 15 residues in the CDR3. This chain's CDR3 is CASSYSEGLGTEAFF. DNA for the CDR3: TGTGCCAGCAGTTATTCGGAGGGTCTTGGCACTGAAGCTTTCTTT.

The chain employs TRBV15 and TRBJ1-5; 9 bases fit TRBD1. The CDR3 totals 17 residues. Germline V gene lookup returns CDR1 LNHNV and CDR2 YYDKDF (reference sequence). V was clipped by 5 bases and J by 6 bases; unmatched bases: 14. The CDR3: CATSSPTTGGGSQPQHF. As DNA, the CDR3 is TGTGCCACCAGCTCCCCAACCACAGGGGGCGGGAGTCAGCCCCAGCATTTT.

The V call is TRBV2, the J call TRBJ2-3, with 9 bases lining up with TRBD2. V shed 6 bases and J 1 base; nucleotides not matched to a gene: 29. CDR1 is SNHLY and CDR2 is FYNNEI in the germline V gene. This CDR3 region has 23 residues. The CDR3 sequence is CASRGVARPGGREGDSGTDTQYF. DNA of the CDR3: TGTGCCAGCAGAGGGGTGGCAAGGCCCGGAGGGCGGGAGGGCGATTCGGGCACAGATACGCAGTATTTT. The full variable domain, completed using reference TRBV2 and TRBJ2-3, is EPEVTQTPSHQVTQMGQEVILRCVPISNHLYFYWYRQILGQKVEFLVSFYNNEISEKSEIFDDQFSVERPDGSNFTLKIRSTKLEDSAMYFCASRGVARPGGREGDSGTDTQYFGPGTRLTVL.

V gene TRBV6-1 combines with J gene TRBJ1-5, with 7 bases aligning to TRBD1. The germline CDR1 and CDR2 sequences are MNHNS and SASEGT. The CDR3 contains 16 residues. The V gene end was trimmed by 4 bases and the J gene end by 4 bases; junction bases not matched to a gene: 10. The CDR3 loop reads CASSGRLGQINQPQHF. In nucleotides, the CDR3 is TGTGCCAGCAGTGGGCGGCTGGGACAGATTAATCAGCCCCAGCATTTT.

The V and J genes are TRBV7-3 and TRBJ1-1; D is unresolved. The germline V gene encodes CDR1 SGHTA and CDR2 FQGTGA. The CDR3 contains 16 residues. V lost 2 bases to trimming and J lost 0 bases, with 13 bases between them. This CDR3 is CASSLLDLRMNTEAFF. CDR3 bases: TGTGCCAGCAGCTTACTGGACTTGAGGATGAACACTGAAGCTTTCTTT.

The gene calls are TRBV7-8 and TRBJ2-1; 8 nucleotides match TRBD2. The ends lost 3 bases at V and 2 bases at J; junction bases unmatched: 12. The CDR3 is made up of 18 amino acids. Per germline, CDR1 SGHVS and CDR2 FQNEAQ. The CDR3 loop reads CASSFVAGGPAAYNEQFF. The CDR3 nucleotides are TGTGCCAGCAGCTTTGTTGCGGGAGGCCCCGCCGCCTACAATGAGCAGTTCTTC.

The chain carries TRBV6-5 and TRBJ1-1; D ambiguous. CDR3 length equals 15 residues. The germline gives CDR1 MNHEY, CDR2 SVGAGI. Between the trimmed V and J ends, which lost 0 bases and 10 bases, there was a span of 18 bases. The CDR3 bases are TGTGCCAGCAGTTACTCCGAATATTCCCAGGAAGGAGCTTTCTTT. Encoded protein: CASSYSEYSQEGAFF.

This clone appeared once. The rearrangement joins TRBV6-1 to TRBJ2-7; TRBD2 matches at 11 bases. V lost 5 bases, J lost 4 bases, and 7 bases stayed unmatched. The CDR3 covers 15 residues. Germline V lookup: CDR1 MNHNS, CDR2 SASEGT. The CDR3 loop reads CASSPVLAGVYEQYF. The CDR3 region has the DNA TGTGCCAGCAGTCCAGTACTAGCGGGAGTATACGAGCAGTACTTC.

This rearrangement joins TRBV11-2 to TRBJ1-2; 9 bases map to TRBD1. The CDR3 is made up of 15 amino acids. With V trimmed by 5 bases and J by 7 bases, 11 bases remained unmatched. Germline CDR1 reads SGHAT; CDR2 reads FQNNGV. CDR3 nucleotides: TGTGCCAGCAGCACCCCCCCGGGACAGGGTTTTGGCTACACCTTC. Residues: CASSTPPGQGFGYTF.

The genes are TRBV4-1 and TRBJ1-5; unclear D gene. There are 15 residues in the CDR3. The germline gives CDR1 MGHRA, CDR2 YSYEKL. Trimming left V 1 base short and J 1 base short, with 8 bases between. The DNA for the CDR3 is TGCGCCAGCAGCCAAGTGCCGGGAAGCAATCAGCCCCAGCATTTT. Protein: CASSQVPGSNQPQHF.

J is TRBJ2-7 and V is TRBV19, with TRBD2 matching 8 bases. The CDR3 is 15 amino acids. V trimming: 3 bases; J trimming: 6 bases; junction bases outside the gene matches: 10. Germline-derived CDR1 and CDR2 are LNHDA and SQIVND (reference sequence). CDR3 sequence (DNA): TGTGCCAGTAGTATTGGGACTAGGGGTGGTTTCGAGCAGTACTTC. It translates to CASSIGTRGGFEQYF.

In DNA, the CDR3 is TGTGCCAGCAGTGAGGGCAGGGGATACTACGAGCAGTACTTC. Translating it yields CASSEGRGYYEQYF. The rearrangement links TRBV2 to TRBJ2-7; a possible D gene is TRBD1 (6 bases). Germline CDR1 reads SNHLY; CDR2 reads FYNNEI. Trimming removed 3 bases at V and 3 bases at J, with 12 bases between. CDR3 size: 14 residues.

This chain connects TRBV27 to TRBJ2-7; 7 positions agree with TRBD2. Germline CDR1 MNHEY, CDR2 SMNVEV (reference sequence). After removal of 1 base from V and 3 bases from J, the junction contained 3 bases not matched to a gene. The CDR3 consists of 14 residues. The chain's CDR3 is CASSLYGGDYEQYF. In DNA, the CDR3 is TGTGCCAGCAGTTTATATGGGGGGGACTACGAGCAGTACTTC.

The rearrangement links TRBV19 to TRBJ2-2; D unclear. Germline V CDR1 and CDR2: LNHDA, SQIVND (reference sequence). There are 13 residues in the CDR3. V was shortened by 4 bases and J by 3 bases, with 6 bases between the two germline ends. This CDR3 is CASSRVDTGELFF. Written as DNA, the CDR3 is TGTGCCAGTAGTAGGGTGGACACCGGGGAGCTGTTTTTT.

The rearrangement uses TRBV6-1 and TRBJ2-7; no clear D gene. The germline V and J ends were trimmed by 2 bases and 3 bases, with 14 bases remaining between them. Germline-derived CDR1 and CDR2 are MNHNS and SASEGT. The CDR3 is 15 amino acids. DNA of the CDR3: TGTGCCAGCAGTGAAAATCTGGGCAGCATCTACGAGCAGTACTTC. This sequence encodes CASSENLGSIYEQYF.

The chain recombines TRBV27 with TRBJ2-7, with D unresolved. CDR3 length: 11 amino acids. V was cut by 3 bases and J by 7 bases, with 7 bases left in between. Germline CDR1 and CDR2: MNHEY and SMNVEV (reference sequence). The CDR3 sequence is CASSLLGEQYF. CDR3 DNA: TGTGCCAGCAGTTTGTTGGGAGAGCAGTACTTC.

J is TRBJ1-2 and V is TRBV19; unclear D gene. CDR3 length: 14 amino acids. V lost 1 base and J lost 8, with 14 bases in between. Germline CDR1 and CDR2: LNHDA and SQIVND (reference sequence). In DNA form, the CDR3 reads TGTGCCAGTAGTATAGGCAGGTCATCCCTAGGCTACACCTTC. This sequence encodes CASSIGRSSLGYTF.

This chain joins TRBV29-1 and TRBJ2-7; 9 bases agree with TRBD2. V dropped 6 bases and J dropped 2; count of bases not matched to a gene: 8. The CDR3 extends over 14 amino acids. Germline lookup yields CDR1 SQVTM and CDR2 ANQGSEA. In DNA form, the CDR3 reads TGCAGCGTCGCGGGGGGGCAGGGGCCCTACGAGCAGTACTTC. It translates to CSVAGGQGPYEQYF.

The genes are TRBV14 and TRBJ2-7; D perhaps matches TRBD1 (8 bases). Germline CDR1 SGHDN, CDR2 FVKESK. This CDR3 is 14 amino acids long. The V end lost 4 bases, the J end lost 2 bases, and 12 bases lay between the germline ends. The CDR3 region has the DNA TGTGCCAGCAGCCTACAGGGGGGGCCCTACGAGCAGTACTTC. This gives the protein CASSLQGGPYEQYF.

The chain combines TRBV29-1 with TRBJ1-2; no reliable D call. The CDR3 runs 13 residues. CDR1 is SQVTM, CDR2 ANQGSEA, per germline. Trimming stripped 0 bases from V and 0 bases from J, with 5 bases between. The CDR3 spells CSVEEQANYGYTF. CDR3 in DNA: TGCAGCGTTGAAGAGCAAGCTAACTATGGCTACACCTTC.

V usage is TRBV6-5 and J usage is TRBJ2-3; perhaps TRBD2 as D (5 bases). The germline V gene has CDR1 MNHEY and CDR2 SVGAGI. The V end was cut by 4 bases, the J end by 1 base, with 9 bases between. The CDR3 totals 14 residues. As DNA, the CDR3 is TGTGCCAGCAGTTTTACTAGGGGCACAGATACGCAGTATTTT. This gives the protein CASSFTRGTDTQYF.

V usage is TRBV23-1 and J usage is TRBJ2-7, with D hard to call. TRBV23-1 is filed as an ORF, its function uncertain. Trimming left V 3 bases short and J 5 bases short, with 11 bases between. This CDR3 comprises 13 residues. This CDR3 is CASSHRVSDEQYF. CDR3 DNA: TGCGCCAGCAGTCATCGGGTGAGCGACGAGCAGTACTTC.

The chain has TRBV28 and TRBJ1-5; 12 positions agree with TRBD1. J gave up 5 bases and V 5 bases, and 7 bases lay outside the gene matches. The germline gives CDR1 MDHEN, CDR2 SYDVKM. CDR3 length: 16 residues. The DNA of the CDR3 is TGTGCCAGCAGTCCCGCCGGGACAGGGGGCGATCAGCCCCAGCATTTT. It specifies CASSPAGTGGDQPQHF.

The J gene is TRBJ2-7, the V gene TRBV4-1; D unclear. Deletions cut 1 base from V and 2 bases from J, with 9 bases between. Germline CDR1 is MGHRA and CDR2 is YSYEKL. This CDR3 contains 14 residues. In DNA form, the CDR3 reads TGCGCCAGCAGCCAAGCTGGGCAGACCTACGAGCAGTACTTC. This translates into CASSQAGQTYEQYF.

V usage is TRBV6-5 and J usage is TRBJ1-2; D possibly corresponds to TRBD1 (5 bases). Per germline, CDR1 MNHEY and CDR2 SVGAGI. V dropped 6 bases and J dropped 1 base, with 12 bases sitting between them. The CDR3 loop spans 14 amino acids. The CDR3 nucleotides are TGTGCCAGCAGCGGGGACGGTTTTAACTATGGCTACACCTTC. It codes for CASSGDGFNYGYTF.

The chain employs TRBV27 and TRBJ2-2; TRBD1 matches at 7 bases. In germline, CDR1 is MNHEY, CDR2 SMNVEV (reference sequence). The V and J ends lost 5 bases and 0 bases, in that order; junction bases with no gene match: 18. CDR3 length equals 20 residues. The CDR3 DNA sequence: TGTGCCAGCAGTGGGGCCCCCCGATTACAGGGGACACCGAACACCGGGGAGCTGTTTTTT. Encoded protein: CASSGAPRLQGTPNTGELFF.

CDR3 loop: CASSPFAQDTEAFF. CDR3 bases: TGTGCCAGTAGTCCCTTCGCGCAGGACACTGAAGCTTTCTTT. The gene calls are TRBV19 and TRBJ1-1; D remains ambiguous. Germline CDR1 reads LNHDA; CDR2 reads SQIVND (reference sequence). The CDR3 runs to 14 residues. Trimming pared 5 bases from V and 3 bases from J, leaving 13 bases between.